These T cell receptor beta chains were read from a single sample in a study of cytomegalovirus exposure and HLA in healthy donors. Assay used: immunoSEQ multiplex PCR; TCRdb lists only in-frame clones, some missing. Of some 120,000 clones detected, over 75% appear once; the ten largest clones hold under 6%. The sequencing input was PBMCs. Receptors were obtained from a man aged 25 to 40 in good health and CMV-seronegative. CDR3s include the opening cysteine and the closing phenylalanine or tryptophan. The order of the fields is D gene, CDR3 length, V gene, clone size, J gene, CDR3 DNA, CDR3 protein. The D gene is left open where the match is weak. Not all rows give a size; the values are once, few, many and, for expanded clones, a class.

D: TRBD1; length: 14; V: TRBV6-5; size: .; J: TRBJ2-7; DNA: TGTGCCAGCTCCCCAGGGACAGCGTGGGGGGAGCAGTACTTC; CDR3: CASSPGTAWGEQYF
D: TRBD1; length: 13; V: TRBV7-2; size: .; J: TRBJ2-7; DNA: TGTGCCAGCAGCCCCGGACAGGGGATGGGGCAGTACTTC; CDR3: CASSPGQGMGQYF
D: .; length: 14; V: TRBV5-4; size: .; J: TRBJ1-2; DNA: TGTGCCAGCAGCACTAAGACAGTTATCTATGGCTACACCTTC; CDR3: CASSTKTVIYGYTF
D: .; length: 13; V: TRBV28; size: .; J: TRBJ1-2; DNA: TGTGCCAGCAGTACCCAGGGATCTGGCGGCTACACCTTC; CDR3: CASSTQGSGGYTF
D: TRBD2; length: 15; V: TRBV30; size: .; J: TRBJ2-1; DNA: TGTGCCTGGAGCGCGACTAGCGGGATGCACAATGAGCAGTTCTTC; CDR3: CAWSATSGMHNEQFF
D: TRBD1; length: 15; V: TRBV28; size: .; J: TRBJ1-5; DNA: TGTGCCAGCAGTTTGGCCGGGACAGGGTCTCAGCCCCAGCATTTT; CDR3: CASSLAGTGSQPQHF
D: TRBD1; length: 15; V: TRBV5-1; size: .; J: TRBJ2-7; DNA: TGCGCCAGCAGCTTCCGGACAGGGGGGTCCTACGAGCAGTACTTC; CDR3: CASSFRTGGSYEQYF
D: .; length: 13; V: TRBV5-1; size: .; J: TRBJ2-7; DNA: TGCGCCAGCAGCTTGGCCTCGGGGTACGAGCAGTACTTC; CDR3: CASSLASGYEQYF
D: .; length: 14; V: TRBV7-2; size: .; J: TRBJ1-4; DNA: TGTGCCAGCAGTCCGCAGGGGCGGAGTGAAAAACTGTTTTTT; CDR3: CASSPQGRSEKLFF
D: TRBD2; length: 14; V: TRBV4-1; size: .; J: TRBJ2-1; DNA: TGCGCCAGCAACCCTAGCGGGGCCGGCAATGAGCAGTTCTTC; CDR3: CASNPSGAGNEQFF
D: .; length: 12; V: TRBV28; size: .; J: TRBJ1-2; DNA: TGTGCCAGCAGCGGGGTGCAGTATGGCTACACCTTC; CDR3: CASSGVQYGYTF
D: TRBD2; length: 15; V: TRBV27; size: .; J: TRBJ2-5; DNA: TGTGCCAGCAGTTCCCTCCTAGCGGGATCTGAGACCCAGTACTTC; CDR3: CASSSLLAGSETQYF
D: TRBD2; length: 15; V: TRBV4-3; size: .; J: TRBJ2-7; DNA: TGCGCCAGCAGCCAAGATTACTCGGGGGGATTGGTGCAGTACTTC; CDR3: CASSQDYSGGLVQYF
D: .; length: 14; V: TRBV15; size: .; J: TRBJ2-1; DNA: TGTGCCACCAGCAGAGATGAAGGGGTCAATGAGCAGTTCTTC; CDR3: CATSRDEGVNEQFF
D: TRBD2; length: 16; V: TRBV5-1; size: once; J: TRBJ2-2; DNA: TGCGCCAGCAGGTTCGGACTAGCGGGGACACCCGGGGAGCTGTTTTTT; CDR3: CASRFGLAGTPGELFF
D: TRBD2; length: 15; V: TRBV9; size: .; J: TRBJ2-1; DNA: TGTGCCAGCAGCATATCCGGGACTAGCGTAAATGAGCAGTTCTTC; CDR3: CASSISGTSVNEQFF
D: TRBD1; length: 14; V: TRBV11-3; size: .; J: TRBJ2-5; DNA: TGTGCCAGCAGCTTCGGACAGGGCGGTGCGACCCAGTACTTC; CDR3: CASSFGQGGATQYF
D: TRBD2; length: 14; V: TRBV2; size: once; J: TRBJ2-5; DNA: TGTGCCAGTGAGGAGGGGAGGGGATCAGAGACCCAGTACTTC; CDR3: CASEEGRGSETQYF
D: .; length: 14; V: TRBV7-6; size: few; J: TRBJ1-4; DNA: TGTGCCAGCAGCAAAGGCGGGTCTCTCGAAAAACTGTTTTTT; CDR3: CASSKGGSLEKLFF
D: .; length: 15; V: TRBV29-1; size: once; J: TRBJ2-1; DNA: TGCAGCGTTGAAGACGGGGGAACCCCCTACAATGAGCAGTTCTTC; CDR3: CSVEDGGTPYNEQFF
D: TRBD1; length: 16; V: TRBV5-1; size: .; J: TRBJ2-1; DNA: TGCGCCAGCAGCTTGGTGGTGGGACAGGGGAAAAATGAGCAGTTCTTC; CDR3: CASSLVVGQGKNEQFF
D: .; length: 15; V: TRBV11-1; size: .; J: TRBJ2-3; DNA: TGTGCCAGCAGCCCCGGGACGGGACACACAGATACGCAGTATTTT; CDR3: CASSPGTGHTDTQYF
D: .; length: 14; V: TRBV29-1; size: .; J: TRBJ2-1; DNA: TGCAGCGTTACACCGGGACTCGAAGACAATGAGCAGTTCTTC; CDR3: CSVTPGLEDNEQFF
D: TRBD1; length: 15; V: TRBV5-1; size: .; J: TRBJ1-3; DNA: TGCGCCAGCAGCCCCGGGGACAGGACTGGAAACACCATATATTTT; CDR3: CASSPGDRTGNTIYF
D: TRBD1; length: 15; V: TRBV7-8; size: .; J: TRBJ1-1; DNA: TGTGCCAGCAGCATCCTGGACAGGGGGCAGACTGAAGCTTTCTTT; CDR3: CASSILDRGQTEAFF
D: .; length: 14; V: TRBV19; size: .; J: TRBJ1-3; DNA: TGTGCCAGTAGTATCTTGTATCCTGGAAACACCATATATTTT; CDR3: CASSILYPGNTIYF
D: TRBD2; length: 15; V: TRBV7-2; size: .; J: TRBJ2-3; DNA: TGTGCCAGCGGCCGAGGGACTAGCAGATCAGATACGCAGTATTTT; CDR3: CASGRGTSRSDTQYF
D: TRBD1; length: 14; V: TRBV5-1; size: .; J: TRBJ1-4; DNA: TGCGCCAGCAGCCAGACAGGGTCCAAGGAAAAACTGTTTTTT; CDR3: CASSQTGSKEKLFF
D: .; length: 17; V: TRBV19; size: .; J: TRBJ1-5; DNA: TGTGCCAGTAAACCTTTCCCGGGGTCGGGTCTGGGTCAGCCCCAGCATTTT; CDR3: CASKPFPGSGLGQPQHF
D: .; length: 12; V: TRBV29-1; size: .; J: TRBJ2-7; DNA: TGCAGCGTTGGGGCAGGGGCGTACGAGCAGTACTTC; CDR3: CSVGAGAYEQYF
D: .; length: 17; V: TRBV4-3; size: .; J: TRBJ1-3; DNA: TGCGCCAGCAGCCAAGACCAGTTCCCGGGGGCTGGAAACACCATATATTTT; CDR3: CASSQDQFPGAGNTIYF
D: TRBD1; length: 16; V: TRBV10-3; size: .; J: TRBJ1-5; DNA: TGTGCCATCAGTGGAGACAGGGGACGTAACAATCAGCCCCAGCATTTT; CDR3: CAISGDRGRNNQPQHF
D: TRBD1; length: 14; V: TRBV5-5; size: .; J: TRBJ2-5; DNA: TGTGCCAGCACCCGAGACAGGGGGGAAGAGACCCAGTACTTC; CDR3: CASTRDRGEETQYF
D: TRBD2; length: 17; V: TRBV29-1; size: .; J: TRBJ2-7; DNA: TGCAGCGTTGAAGATAATCGGGCTAGCGGGACTTCCTACGAGCAGTACTTC; CDR3: CSVEDNRASGTSYEQYF
D: TRBD1; length: 17; V: TRBV27; size: .; J: TRBJ1-3; DNA: TGTGCCAGCAGTTTATATAGGCGGGCAGGGGGAGGAAACACCATATATTTT; CDR3: CASSLYRRAGGGNTIYF
D: TRBD1; length: 17; V: TRBV23-1; size: .; J: TRBJ2-3; DNA: TGCGCCAGCAGTCATCTGTGGGACAGGGGGGCCACAGATACGCAGTATTTT; CDR3: CASSHLWDRGATDTQYF
D: .; length: 14; V: TRBV30; size: .; J: TRBJ2-7; DNA: TGTGCCTGGAGTGGGCAGGGCCGCTCCTACGAGCAGTACTTC; CDR3: CAWSGQGRSYEQYF
D: TRBD2; length: 13; V: TRBV5-8; size: .; J: TRBJ2-1; DNA: TGTGCCAGCAGCGCGGGACTAGCGGGTGAGCAGTTCTTC; CDR3: CASSAGLAGEQFF
D: .; length: 13; V: TRBV7-8; size: .; J: TRBJ1-2; DNA: TGTGCCAGCAGCCGGGGGGGTAGCTATGGCTACACCTTC; CDR3: CASSRGGSYGYTF
D: .; length: 17; V: TRBV28; size: .; J: TRBJ1-5; DNA: TGTGCCAGCAGTCCGAACAGGGAGGGGTCGAGCAATCAGCCCCAGCATTTT; CDR3: CASSPNREGSSNQPQHF
D: TRBD2; length: 15; V: TRBV13; size: .; J: TRBJ2-1; DNA: TGTGCCAGCAGCTTAGCTAGCGGGAGGGCCGATGAGCAGTTCTTC; CDR3: CASSLASGRADEQFF
D: .; length: 13; V: TRBV5-5; size: .; J: TRBJ2-5; DNA: TGTGCCAGCAGCTTGTGGGGGGAAGAGACCCAGTACTTC; CDR3: CASSLWGEETQYF
D: .; length: 14; V: TRBV7-8; size: .; J: TRBJ1-1; DNA: TGTGCCAGCAGACAAGACAGGTTGAACACTGAAGCTTTCTTT; CDR3: CASRQDRLNTEAFF
D: .; length: 17; V: TRBV5-6; size: .; J: TRBJ2-6; DNA: TGTGCCAGCAGCGTAGTACCACCGGGGGCTGGGGCCAACGTCCTGACTTTC; CDR3: CASSVVPPGAGANVLTF
D: TRBD2; length: 15; V: TRBV2; size: .; J: TRBJ2-1; DNA: TGTGCCAGCATCGACCCGGGACTAGCGGTCCATGAGCAGTTCTTC; CDR3: CASIDPGLAVHEQFF